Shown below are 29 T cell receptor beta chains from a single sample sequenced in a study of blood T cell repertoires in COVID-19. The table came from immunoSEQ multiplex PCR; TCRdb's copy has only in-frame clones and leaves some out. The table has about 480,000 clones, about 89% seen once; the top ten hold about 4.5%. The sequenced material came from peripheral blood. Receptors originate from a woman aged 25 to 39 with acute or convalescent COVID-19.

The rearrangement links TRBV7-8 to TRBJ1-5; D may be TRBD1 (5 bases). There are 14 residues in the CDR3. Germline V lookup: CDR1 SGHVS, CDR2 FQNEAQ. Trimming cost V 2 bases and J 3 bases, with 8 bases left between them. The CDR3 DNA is TGTGCCAGCAGCTTACTTGGGGCCAATCAGCCCCAGCATTTT. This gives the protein CASSLLGANQPQHF.

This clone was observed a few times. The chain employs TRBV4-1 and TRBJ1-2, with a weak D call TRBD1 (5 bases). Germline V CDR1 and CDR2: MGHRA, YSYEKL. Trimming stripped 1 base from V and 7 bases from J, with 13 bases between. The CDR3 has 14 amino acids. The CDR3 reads CASSQGAGSPGYTF. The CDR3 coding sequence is TGCGCCAGCAGCCAAGGGGCAGGGTCCCCTGGCTACACCTTC.

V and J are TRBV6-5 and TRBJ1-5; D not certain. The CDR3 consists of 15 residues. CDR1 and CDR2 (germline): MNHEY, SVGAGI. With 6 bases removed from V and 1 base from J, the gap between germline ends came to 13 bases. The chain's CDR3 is CASRRGSSSNQPQHF. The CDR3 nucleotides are TGTGCCAGCAGACGGGGTTCAAGCAGCAATCAGCCCCAGCATTTT.

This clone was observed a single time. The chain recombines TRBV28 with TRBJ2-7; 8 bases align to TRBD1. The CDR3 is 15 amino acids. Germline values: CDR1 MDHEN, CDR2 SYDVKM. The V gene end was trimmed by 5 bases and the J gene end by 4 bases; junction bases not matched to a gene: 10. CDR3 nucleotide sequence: TGTGCCAGCAGTAAACACAGGACAGGGTCGTACGAGCAGTACTTC. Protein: CASSKHRTGSYEQYF.

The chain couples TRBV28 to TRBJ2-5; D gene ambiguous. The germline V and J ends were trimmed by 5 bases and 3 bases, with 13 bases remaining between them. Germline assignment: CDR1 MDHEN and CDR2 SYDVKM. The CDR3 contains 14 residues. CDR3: CASSTQAGEETQYF. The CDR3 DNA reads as TGTGCCAGCAGTACGCAAGCCGGAGAAGAGACCCAGTACTTC.

The CDR3 loop reads CASSLASGGYTYNEQFF. The CDR3 region has the DNA TGTGCCAGCAGCTTAGCTAGCGGGGGTTATACCTACAATGAGCAGTTCTTC. This sequence joins TRBV7-8 and TRBJ2-1; 9 bases map to TRBD2. Germline-derived CDR1 and CDR2 are SGHVS and FQNEAQ. This CDR3 contains 17 residues. V lost 0 bases, J lost 2 bases, and 5 bases stayed unmatched.

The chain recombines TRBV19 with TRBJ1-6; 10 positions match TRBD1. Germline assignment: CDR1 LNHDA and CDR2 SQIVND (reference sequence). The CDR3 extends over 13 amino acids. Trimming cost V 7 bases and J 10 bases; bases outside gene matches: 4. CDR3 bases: TGTGCCAGTAAGGGGACAGGGGCCTCACCCCTCCACTTT. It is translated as CASKGTGASPLHF. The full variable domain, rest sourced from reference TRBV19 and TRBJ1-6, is DGGITQSPKYLFRKEGQNVTLSCEQNLNHDAMYWYRQDPGQGLRLIYYSQIVNDFQKGDIAEGYSVSREKKESFPLTVTSAQKNPTAFYLCASKGTGASPLHFGNGTRLTVT.

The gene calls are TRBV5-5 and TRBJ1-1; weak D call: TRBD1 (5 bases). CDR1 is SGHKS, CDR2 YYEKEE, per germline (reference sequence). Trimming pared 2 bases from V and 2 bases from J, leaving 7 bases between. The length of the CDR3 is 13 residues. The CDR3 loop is CASSFGANTEAFF. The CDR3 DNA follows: TGTGCCAGCAGCTTTGGGGCAAACACTGAAGCTTTCTTT.

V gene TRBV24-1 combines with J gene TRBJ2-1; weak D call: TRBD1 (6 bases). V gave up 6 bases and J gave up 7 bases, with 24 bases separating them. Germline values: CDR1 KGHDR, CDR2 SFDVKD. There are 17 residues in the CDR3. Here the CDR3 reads CATSHLVRGGSGNEQFF. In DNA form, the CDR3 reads TGTGCCACCAGTCATCTCGTACGTGGGGGCTCGGGGAATGAGCAGTTCTTC.

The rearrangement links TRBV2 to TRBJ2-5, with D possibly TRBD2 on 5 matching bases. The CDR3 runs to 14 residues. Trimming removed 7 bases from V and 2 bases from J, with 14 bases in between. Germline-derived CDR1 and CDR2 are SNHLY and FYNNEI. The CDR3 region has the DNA TGTGCCAGCAAACTTGTGGGAGCACAAGAGACCCAGTACTTC. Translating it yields CASKLVGAQETQYF. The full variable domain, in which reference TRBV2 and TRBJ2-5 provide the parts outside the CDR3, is EPEVTQTPSHQVTQMGQEVILRCVPISNHLYFYWYRQILGQKVEFLVSFYNNEISEKSEIFDDQFSVERPDGSNFTLKIRSTKLEDSAMYFCASKLVGAQETQYFGPGTRLLVL.

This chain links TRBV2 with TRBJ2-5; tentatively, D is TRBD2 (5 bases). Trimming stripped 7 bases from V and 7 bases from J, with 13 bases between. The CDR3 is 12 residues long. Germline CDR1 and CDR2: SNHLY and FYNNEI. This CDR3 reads CASTGNGGTQYF. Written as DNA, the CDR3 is TGTGCCAGCACGGGCAATGGAGGGACCCAGTACTTC.

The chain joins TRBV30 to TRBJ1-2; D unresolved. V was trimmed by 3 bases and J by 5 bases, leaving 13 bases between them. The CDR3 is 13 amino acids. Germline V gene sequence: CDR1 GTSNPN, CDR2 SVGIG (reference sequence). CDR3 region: CAWREDGRYGYTF. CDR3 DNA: TGTGCCTGGAGGGAGGACGGGAGGTATGGCTACACCTTC.

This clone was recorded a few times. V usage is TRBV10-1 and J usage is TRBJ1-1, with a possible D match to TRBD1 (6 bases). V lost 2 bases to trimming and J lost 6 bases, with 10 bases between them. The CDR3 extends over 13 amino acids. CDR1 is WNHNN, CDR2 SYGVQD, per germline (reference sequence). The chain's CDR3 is CASSERTASEAFF. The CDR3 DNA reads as TGCGCCAGCAGTGAGCGGACAGCGTCTGAAGCTTTCTTT.

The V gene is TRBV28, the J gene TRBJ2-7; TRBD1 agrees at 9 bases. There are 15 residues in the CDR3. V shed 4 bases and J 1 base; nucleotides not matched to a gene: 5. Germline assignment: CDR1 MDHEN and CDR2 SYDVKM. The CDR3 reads CASSSTGTGSYEQYF. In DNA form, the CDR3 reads TGTGCCAGCAGTTCGACCGGGACAGGGTCCTACGAGCAGTACTTC.

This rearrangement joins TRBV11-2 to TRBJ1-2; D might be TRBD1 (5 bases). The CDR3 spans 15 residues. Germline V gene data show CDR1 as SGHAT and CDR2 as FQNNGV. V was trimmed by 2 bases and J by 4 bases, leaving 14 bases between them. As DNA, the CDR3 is TGTGCCAGCAGCTTATGGCAGGGTTGGACCTATGGCTACACCTTC. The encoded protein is CASSLWQGWTYGYTF.

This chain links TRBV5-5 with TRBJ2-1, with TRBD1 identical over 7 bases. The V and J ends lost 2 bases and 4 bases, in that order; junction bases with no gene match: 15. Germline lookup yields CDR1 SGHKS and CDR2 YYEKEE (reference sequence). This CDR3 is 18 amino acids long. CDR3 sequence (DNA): TGTGCCAGCAGCTTTGTTGTTTTGGGGCAGGGGGTTTACAATGAGCAGTTCTTC. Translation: CASSFVVLGQGVYNEQFF.

CDR3 loop: CSVEAVAGWGDTQYF. CDR3 nucleotides: TGCAGCGTTGAAGCAGTGGCGGGGTGGGGAGATACGCAGTATTTT. V is TRBV29-1 and J is TRBJ2-3, with D possibly TRBD2 on 6 matching bases. The CDR3 sequence is 15 residues long. From germline, CDR1 is SQVTM and CDR2 ANQGSEA. Trimming pared 1 base from V and 5 bases from J, leaving 16 bases between.

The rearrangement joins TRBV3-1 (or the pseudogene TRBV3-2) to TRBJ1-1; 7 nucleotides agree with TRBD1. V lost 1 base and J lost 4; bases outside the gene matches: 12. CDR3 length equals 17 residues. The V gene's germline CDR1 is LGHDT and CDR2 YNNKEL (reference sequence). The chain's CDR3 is CASSQVGAGGRGTEAFF. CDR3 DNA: TGTGCCAGCAGCCAAGTTGGGGCAGGGGGTAGAGGCACTGAAGCTTTCTTT.

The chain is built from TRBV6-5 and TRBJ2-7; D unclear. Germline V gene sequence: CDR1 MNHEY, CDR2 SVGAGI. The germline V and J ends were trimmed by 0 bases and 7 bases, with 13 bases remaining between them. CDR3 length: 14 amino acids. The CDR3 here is CASSYSSTWREQYF. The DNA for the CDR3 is TGTGCCAGCAGTTACTCGAGTACTTGGAGAGAGCAGTACTTC.

CDR3 DNA sequence: TGTGCCACCGCGTCAGGCCAGAGCTCCTACGAGCAGTACTTC. Residues: CATASGQSSYEQYF. The V call is TRBV10-3, the J call TRBJ2-7; D not resolved. V lost 10 bases to trimming and J lost 0 bases, with 16 bases between them. This CDR3 spans 14 amino acids. Looked up from germline, CDR1 is ENHRY and CDR2 is SYGVKD.

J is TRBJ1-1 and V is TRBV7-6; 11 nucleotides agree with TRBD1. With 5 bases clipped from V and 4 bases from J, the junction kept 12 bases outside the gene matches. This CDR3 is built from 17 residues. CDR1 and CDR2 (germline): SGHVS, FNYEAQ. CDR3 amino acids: CASSPQLIGTGGTEAFF. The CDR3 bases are TGTGCCAGCAGCCCACAGCTGATCGGGACAGGGGGCACTGAAGCTTTCTTT.

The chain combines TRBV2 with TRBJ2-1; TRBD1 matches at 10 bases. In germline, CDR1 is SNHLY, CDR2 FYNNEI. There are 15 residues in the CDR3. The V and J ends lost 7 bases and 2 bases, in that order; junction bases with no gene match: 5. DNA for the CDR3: TGTGCCAGCACCCCGACAGGGGGCCCCTACAATGAGCAGTTCTTC. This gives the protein CASTPTGGPYNEQFF.

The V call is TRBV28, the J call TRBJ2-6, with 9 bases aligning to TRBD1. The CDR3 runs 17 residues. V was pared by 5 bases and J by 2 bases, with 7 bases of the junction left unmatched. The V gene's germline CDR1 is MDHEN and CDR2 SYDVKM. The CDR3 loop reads CASSQRDRVTGANVLTF. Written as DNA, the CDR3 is TGTGCCAGCAGTCAAAGGGACAGGGTGACTGGGGCCAACGTCCTGACTTTC.

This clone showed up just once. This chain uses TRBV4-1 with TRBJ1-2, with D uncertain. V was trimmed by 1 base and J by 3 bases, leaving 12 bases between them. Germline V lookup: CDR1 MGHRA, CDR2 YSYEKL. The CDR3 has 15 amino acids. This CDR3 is CASSQVVPPYYGYTF. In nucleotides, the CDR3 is TGCGCCAGCAGCCAAGTTGTCCCTCCCTACTATGGCTACACCTTC.

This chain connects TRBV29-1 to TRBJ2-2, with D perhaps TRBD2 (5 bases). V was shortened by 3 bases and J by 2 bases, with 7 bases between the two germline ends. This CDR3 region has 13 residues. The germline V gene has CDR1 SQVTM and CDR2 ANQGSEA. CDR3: CSVDEGNTGELFF. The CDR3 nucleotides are TGCAGCGTTGATGAGGGAAACACCGGGGAGCTGTTTTTT.

CDR3 region: CASSLFLLAGGHWTQYF. DNA of the CDR3: TGTGCCAGCAGCTTATTCCTCCTAGCGGGGGGGCATTGGACCCAGTACTTC. The V and J genes are TRBV7-2 and TRBJ2-5; 12 bases agree with TRBD2. The CDR3 totals 17 residues. Germline CDR1 SGHTA, CDR2 FQGNSA. V gave up 2 bases and J gave up 7 bases; unmatched junction bases: 11.

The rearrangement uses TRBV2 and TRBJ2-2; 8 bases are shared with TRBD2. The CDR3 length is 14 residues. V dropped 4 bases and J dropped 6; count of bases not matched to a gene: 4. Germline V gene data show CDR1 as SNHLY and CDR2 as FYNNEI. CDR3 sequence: CASSAGLVAGELFF. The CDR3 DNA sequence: TGTGCCAGCAGTGCGGGACTAGTGGCCGGGGAGCTGTTTTTT.

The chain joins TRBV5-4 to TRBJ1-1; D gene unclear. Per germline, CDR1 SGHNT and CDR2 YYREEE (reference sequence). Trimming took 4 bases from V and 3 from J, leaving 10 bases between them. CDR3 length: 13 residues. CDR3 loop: CASSAERYTEAFF. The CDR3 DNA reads TGTGCCAGCAGCGCCGAGCGATACACTGAAGCTTTCTTT. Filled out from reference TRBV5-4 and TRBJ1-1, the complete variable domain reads ETGVTQSPTHLIKTRGQQVTLRCSSQSGHNTVSWYQQALGQGPQFIFQYYREEENGRGNFPPRFSGLQFPNYSSELNVNALELDDSALYLCASSAERYTEAFFGQGTRLTVV.

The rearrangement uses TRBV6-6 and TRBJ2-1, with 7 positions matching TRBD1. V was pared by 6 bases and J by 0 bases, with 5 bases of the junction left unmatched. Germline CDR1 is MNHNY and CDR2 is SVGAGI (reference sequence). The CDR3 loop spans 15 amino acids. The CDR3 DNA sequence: TGTGCCAGCAGACCTAGGGGGCCCTCCTACAATGAGCAGTTCTTC. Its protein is CASRPRGPSYNEQFF.